Below, 11 T cell receptor beta chains from the same sample are listed, as sequenced in a study of shared clonotypes between healthy human individuals. Assay: immunoSEQ multiplex PCR; the TCRdb copy retains only in-frame clones and omits some. The data show around 700,000 clones, around 72% seen once. Material: memory CD4+ T cells sorted from blood. The subset is: CD45RA-negative fraction. Receptors were obtained from a woman aged 25 to 39 in good health.

This sequence joins TRBV6-1 and TRBJ2-5, with D maybe TRBD1 (6 bases). Germline values: CDR1 MNHNS, CDR2 SASEGT. The CDR3 is made up of 14 amino acids. The V gene lost 2 bases and the J gene lost 7 bases, with 14 bases spanning the gap. This CDR3 reads CASSEFSTGGTQYF. In DNA form, the CDR3 reads TGTGCCAGCAGTGAATTTTCGACAGGAGGGACCCAGTACTTC.

There are many counts of this clone. Other DNA sequences in this sample translate to the same CDR3. V usage is TRBV9 and J usage is TRBJ1-2, with D unresolved. CDR1 is SGDLS and CDR2 is YYNGEE in the germline V gene. The CDR3 totals 13 residues. The V and J ends lost 1 base and 8 bases respectively, with 12 bases between them. The CDR3 loop reads CASSVPPGGGYTF. CDR3 nucleotides: TGTGCCAGCAGCGTACCCCCGGGTGGCGGCTACACCTTC.

This sequence joins TRBV6-5 and TRBJ2-5; 9 nucleotides agree with TRBD1. V lost 6 bases to trimming and J lost 6 bases; unmatched junction nucleotides: 11. This CDR3 region has 15 residues. Per the germline V gene, CDR1 is MNHEY and CDR2 is SVGAGI. The CDR3 protein is CASSPSWDRVKTQYF. CDR3 nucleotide sequence: TGTGCCAGCAGCCCCTCCTGGGACAGGGTGAAGACCCAGTACTTC.

CDR3 sequence reads: CSVEGDGAFF. CDR3 coding DNA: TGCAGCGTTGAAGGGGACGGAGCTTTCTTT. The chain employs TRBV29-1 and TRBJ1-1; TRBD1 might be the D (5 bases). V lost 1 base and J lost 10, with 7 bases in between. CDR1 and CDR2 from the germline V gene are SQVTM and ANQGSEA. The CDR3 is 10 residues long.

The V and J genes are TRBV5-1 and TRBJ1-2; D uncertain. Germline assignment: CDR1 SGHRS and CDR2 YFSETQ. Trimming cost V 0 bases and J 6 bases, with 15 bases left between them. The CDR3 has 15 residues. The CDR3 DNA follows: TGCGCCAGCAGCTTGGTTTTCGGGGTGTCGGATGGCTACACCTTC. Translating it yields CASSLVFGVSDGYTF.

This clone turned up a few times. The chain is built from TRBV6-1 and TRBJ1-5; D is undetermined. V was clipped by 5 bases and J by 3 bases, with 14 bases between them. The CDR3 is 15 amino acids. Germline assignment: CDR1 MNHNS and CDR2 SASEGT. CDR3 loop: CASSRFPELNQPQHF. CDR3 DNA sequence: TGTGCCAGCAGTCGATTCCCAGAGCTCAATCAGCCCCAGCATTTT.

This chain connects TRBV2 to TRBJ1-2; D is ambiguous. Germline values: CDR1 SNHLY, CDR2 FYNNEI. The CDR3 loop spans 13 amino acids. V was cut by 7 bases and J by 8 bases, with 17 bases left in between. CDR3 residues: CASNKQPTEGYTF. The DNA for the CDR3 is TGTGCCAGCAATAAACAGCCGACGGAGGGCTACACCTTC.

The V call is TRBV19, the J call TRBJ2-1; 11 bases are shared with TRBD2. The CDR3 is made up of 16 amino acids. The ends lost 6 bases at V and 6 bases at J; junction bases unmatched: 10. Germline CDR1 and CDR2: LNHDA and SQIVND (reference sequence). As DNA, the CDR3 is TGTGCCAGTAGCACACTAGGACTAGCGGGTCGCAATGAGCAGTTCTTC. Translation gives CASSTLGLAGRNEQFF.

The chain has TRBV6-1 and TRBJ1-1, with 9 bases fitting TRBD1. The CDR3 contains 14 residues. In germline, CDR1 is MNHNS, CDR2 SASEGT. V dropped 6 bases and J dropped 5; count of bases not matched to a gene: 7. As DNA, the CDR3 is TGTGCCAGCAGGGAACAGGGGGCTCGGACTGAAGCTTTCTTT. Protein: CASREQGARTEAFF.

The V gene is TRBV7-6, the J gene TRBJ2-2; 13 positions match TRBD2. Germline V gene lookup returns CDR1 SGHVS and CDR2 FNYEAQ. Unmatched junction bases numbered 13, after V lost 0 bases and J lost 3 bases. The CDR3 contains 21 residues. DNA of the CDR3: TGTGCCAGCAGCTTAGCTGAAGGACTAGCGGGAGTTAGTTGGGACACCGGGGAGCTGTTTTTT. It codes for CASSLAEGLAGVSWDTGELFF.

This clone appeared a few times. The chain carries TRBV28 and TRBJ1-1; D call uncertain. This CDR3 contains 12 residues. Trimming cost V 1 base and J 3 bases, with 3 bases left between them. Germline lookup yields CDR1 MDHEN and CDR2 SYDVKM. CDR3 sequence: CASSLLDTEAFF. CDR3 in DNA: TGTGCCAGCAGTTTATTGGACACTGAAGCTTTCTTT.